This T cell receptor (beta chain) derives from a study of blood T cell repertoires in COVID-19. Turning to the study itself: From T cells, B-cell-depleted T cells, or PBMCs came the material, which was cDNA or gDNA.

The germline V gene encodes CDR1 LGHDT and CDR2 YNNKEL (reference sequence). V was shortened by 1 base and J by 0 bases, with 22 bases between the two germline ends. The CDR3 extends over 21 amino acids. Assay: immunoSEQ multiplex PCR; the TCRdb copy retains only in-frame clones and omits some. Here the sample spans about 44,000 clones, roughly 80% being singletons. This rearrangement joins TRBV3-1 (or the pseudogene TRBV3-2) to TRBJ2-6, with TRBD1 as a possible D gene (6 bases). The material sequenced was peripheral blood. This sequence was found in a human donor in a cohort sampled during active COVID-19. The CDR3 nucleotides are TGTGCCAGCAGCCAAGCGAAATGGGGGTCAGGGGCCCTCTCTGGGGCCAACGTCCTGACTTTC. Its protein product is CASSQAKWGSGALSGANVLTF.